The rows below give T cell receptor beta chains drawn from one sample of a study of OX40 agonist ivuxolimab in advanced cancers. Repertoires were generated with immunoSEQ multiplex PCR, while TCRdb's copy carries only in-frame clones and drops some. The top ten hold 30% to 35% of the sample, which has about 23,000 clones, 88% seen once. The starting material was CD4+ or CD8+ T cells sorted from blood, obtained in a trial of the OX40 agonist ivuxolimab. The receptors shown here come from an adult with an advanced solid tumor such as melanoma, head and neck, liver or kidney cancer. Both conserved end residues are part of each CDR3. The D gene is left open where the match is weak.

length: 13; V: TRBV29-1; D: TRBD1; CDR3: CSVDDRGPYGYTF
length: 18; V: TRBV4-3; D: NA; CDR3: CASSHARLRGSGANVLTF
length: 14; V: TRBV7-6; D: NA; CDR3: CASSLALRGDEQYF
length: 14; V: TRBV5-1; D: NA; CDR3: CASSLGGGNSPLHF
length: 15; V: TRBV18; D: TRBD2; CDR3: CASSPYAGDWDTQYF
length: 15; V: TRBV6-6; D: NA; CDR3: CASSYGIGVNTEAFF
length: 15; V: TRBV7-9; D: NA; CDR3: CASSAGLSRFETQYF
length: 18; V: TRBV15; D: NA; CDR3: CATSSPRGGRANTGELFF
length: 14; V: TRBV5-4; D: NA; CDR3: CASSLDRTTYGYTF
length: 15; V: TRBV7-2; D: TRBD2; CDR3: CASSYLRGGSYEQYF
length: 17; V: TRBV4-3; D: NA; CDR3: CASSQDHGGGKWKTQYF
length: 16; V: TRBV5-4; D: TRBD2; CDR3: CASSRGTSWDTYEQYF
length: 13; V: TRBV7-2; D: NA; CDR3: CASSSLGAQPQHF
length: 17; V: TRBV11-2; D: NA; CDR3: CASSPGGGHSFNYGYTF
length: 12; V: TRBV11-2; D: NA; CDR3: CASSFQGVEAFF
length: 17; V: TRBV4-3; D: NA; CDR3: CASSPNMGTYNTGELFF
length: 15; V: TRBV28; D: NA; CDR3: CASSLPSGLTDTQYF
length: 19; V: TRBV5-1; D: NA; CDR3: CASRSPADAGPDSNQPQHF
length: 14; V: TRBV5-6; D: NA; CDR3: CASSLVGRPTEAFF
length: 14; V: TRBV18; D: NA; CDR3: CASSIQGTGNTIYF
length: 12; V: TRBV30; D: NA; CDR3: CAWSESTDTQYF
length: 14; V: TRBV19; D: NA; CDR3: CASSRGASYNEQFF
length: 14; V: TRBV18; D: NA; CDR3: CASSPGQTTGELFF
length: 14; V: TRBV5-1; D: NA; CDR3: CASSFGTEVNEQFF
length: 14; V: TRBV27; D: NA; CDR3: CASSLLRLNTEAFF
length: 15; V: TRBV18; D: NA; CDR3: CASSSRPPGQEKLFF
length: 12; V: TRBV29-1; D: NA; CDR3: CSVEGIQETQYF
length: 12; V: TRBV10-3; D: NA; CDR3: CAIKSRTDTQYF